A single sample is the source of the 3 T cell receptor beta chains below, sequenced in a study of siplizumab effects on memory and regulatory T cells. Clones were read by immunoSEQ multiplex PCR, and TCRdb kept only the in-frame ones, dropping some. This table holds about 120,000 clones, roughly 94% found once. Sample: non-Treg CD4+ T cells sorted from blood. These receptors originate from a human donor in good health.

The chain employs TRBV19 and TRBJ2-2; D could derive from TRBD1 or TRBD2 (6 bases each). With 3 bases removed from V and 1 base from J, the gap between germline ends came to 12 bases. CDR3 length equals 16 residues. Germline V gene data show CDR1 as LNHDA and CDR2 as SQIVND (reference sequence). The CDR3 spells CASSIGGMGNTGELFF. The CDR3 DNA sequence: TGTGCCAGTAGTATCGGGGGCATGGGGAACACCGGGGAGCTGTTTTTT.

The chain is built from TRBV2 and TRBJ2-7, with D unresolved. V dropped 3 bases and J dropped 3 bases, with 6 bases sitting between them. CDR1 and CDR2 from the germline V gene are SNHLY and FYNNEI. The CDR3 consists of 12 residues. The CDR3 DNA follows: TGTGCCAGCAGTGAGACTTTCTACGAGCAGTACTTC. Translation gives CASSETFYEQYF.

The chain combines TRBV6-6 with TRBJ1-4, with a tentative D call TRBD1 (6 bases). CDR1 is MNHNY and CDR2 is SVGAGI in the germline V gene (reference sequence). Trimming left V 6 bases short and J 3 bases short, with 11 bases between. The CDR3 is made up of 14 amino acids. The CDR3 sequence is CASSRQDPNEKLFF. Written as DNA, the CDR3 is TGTGCCAGCAGCCGACAGGACCCTAATGAAAAACTGTTTTTT.